Below, 14 T cell receptor beta chains from the same sample are listed, as sequenced in a study of CD8+ T cells in alopecia areata. In each case, RNA was isolated and then reverse transcribed into cDNA as the sequencing template. This table comes from immunoSEQ multiplex PCR, and its TCRdb copy is limited to in-frame clones, with some not included. Of around 140,000 clones in the sample, approximately 51% are singletons; the top ten hold over 0.85%. Sequences were derived from CD4+ T cells sorted from blood, sampled at week 0. These receptors came from a human donor with alopecia areata.

The J gene is TRBJ2-2, the V gene TRBV29-1; 8 bases are shared with TRBD2. Germline lookup yields CDR1 SQVTM and CDR2 ANQGSEA. The CDR3 is 11 residues long. CDR3 sequence reads: CGGRHTGELFF. CDR3 nucleotides: TGCGGCGGGAGGCACACCGGGGAGCTGTTTTTT.

This sequence joins TRBV6-6 and TRBJ1-4; the D gene is possibly TRBD1 (6 bases). Trimming took off 5 bases at V and 5 bases at J, with 18 bases between the two ends. CDR3 size: 16 residues. From germline, CDR1 is MNHNY and CDR2 SVGAGI (reference sequence). The CDR3 here is CASSPHAEGGNEKLFF. In nucleotides, the CDR3 is TGTGCCAGCAGTCCTCATGCGGAAGGGGGAAATGAAAAACTGTTTTTT.

The chain employs TRBV25-1 and TRBJ2-7; 10 positions match TRBD1. Germline V CDR1 and CDR2: MGHDK, SYGVNS. This CDR3 spans 13 amino acids. V shed 7 bases, J shed 7 bases, and the junction held 7 bases outside the gene matches. The CDR3 DNA follows: TGTGCCAGCACCAGACAGGGGGCGGATGAGCAGTACTTC. It specifies CASTRQGADEQYF.

As to this clone: At the DNA level, this CDR3 is encoded by other sequences in the same sample as well. The V and J genes are TRBV29-1 and TRBJ2-7; TRBD1 matches at 9 bases. Per the germline V gene, CDR1 is SQVTM and CDR2 is ANQGSEA. The CDR3 contains 12 residues. The V and J ends lost 4 bases and 2 bases, in that order; junction bases with no gene match: 0. This chain's CDR3 is CSVGQGAYEQYF. In DNA form, the CDR3 reads TGCAGCGTTGGACAGGGGGCCTACGAGCAGTACTTC.

This chain links TRBV7-9 with TRBJ1-2, with no clear D. The germline gives CDR1 SEHNR, CDR2 FQNEAQ (reference sequence). The CDR3 totals 12 residues. V was trimmed by 5 bases and J by 2 bases, leaving 6 bases between them. The CDR3 coding sequence is TGTGCCAGCAGCCTGGAAAACTATGGCTACACCTTC. Protein: CASSLENYGYTF.

The J gene is TRBJ1-1, the V gene TRBV29-1; TRBD1 might be the D (6 bases). Trimming pared 4 bases from V and 1 base from J, leaving 13 bases between. This CDR3 is 14 amino acids long. The germline CDR1 and CDR2 sequences are SQVTM and ANQGSEA. The CDR3 reads CSVGAGAANTEAFF. The CDR3 DNA follows: TGCAGCGTTGGGGCAGGGGCGGCGAACACTGAAGCTTTCTTT.

The chain couples TRBV6-5 to TRBJ1-2; 9 bases are shared with TRBD1. The ends lost 4 bases at V and 5 bases at J; junction bases unmatched: 11. CDR3 size: 16 residues. Germline V gene sequence: CDR1 MNHEY, CDR2 SVGAGI. The CDR3 DNA reads as TGTGCCAGCAGTTCTGCGGGACAGGGAGCCCTTTATGGCTACACCTTC. It is translated as CASSSAGQGALYGYTF.

This clone has a handful of counts. The V and J genes are TRBV29-1 and TRBJ1-1; the D gene is possibly TRBD1 (5 bases). The CDR3 loop spans 12 amino acids. With 7 bases removed from V and 4 bases from J, the gap between germline ends came to 13 bases. The germline V gene has CDR1 SQVTM and CDR2 ANQGSEA. CDR3: CSGGWEGTEAFF. The CDR3, as DNA: TGCAGCGGGGGGTGGGAAGGCACTGAAGCTTTCTTT.

The chain recombines TRBV30 with TRBJ2-5, with no clear D. This CDR3 is 11 amino acids long. From germline, CDR1 is GTSNPN and CDR2 SVGIG (reference sequence). The ends were cut back, 2 bases at V and 1 base at J, with 2 bases in the middle. CDR3 in DNA: TGTGCCTGGAGTACCCAAGAGACCCAGTACTTC. The encoded protein is CAWSTQETQYF.

The V gene is TRBV5-1, the J gene TRBJ1-2; no firm D call. From germline, CDR1 is SGHRS and CDR2 YFSETQ. Trimming pared 5 bases from V and 7 bases from J, leaving 15 bases between. The CDR3 is made up of 13 amino acids. CDR3 sequence: CASRSPGIGGYTF. As DNA, the CDR3 is TGCGCCAGCAGATCCCCGGGCATTGGTGGCTACACCTTC.

This chain connects TRBV30 to TRBJ1-5; a weak D match, TRBD1 (5 bases). The CDR3 is made up of 16 amino acids. The germline V and J ends were trimmed by 0 bases and 6 bases, with 18 bases remaining between them. Germline loops: CDR1 GTSNPN, CDR2 SVGIG (reference sequence). In nucleotides, the CDR3 is TGTGCCTGGAGTGTGGGGCCCAGGTGGGCCAGTCAGCCCCAGCATTTT. This gives the protein CAWSVGPRWASQPQHF.

This chain uses TRBV15 with TRBJ2-5; TRBD2 agrees at 7 bases. This CDR3 region has 15 residues. Germline loops: CDR1 LNHNV, CDR2 YYDKDF (reference sequence). V dropped 0 bases and J dropped 5; count of bases not matched to a gene: 6. The CDR3 DNA reads TGTGCCACCAGCAGAGATTCGGGGGGTCAGGAGACCCAGTACTTC. It yields the protein CATSRDSGGQETQYF.

The chain carries TRBV6-1 and TRBJ1-2; D not certain. V dropped 2 bases and J dropped 8 bases, with 6 bases sitting between them. Germline CDR1 MNHNS, CDR2 SASEGT. CDR3 length equals 11 residues. CDR3 protein: CASSEYWGYTF. The CDR3 region has the DNA TGTGCCAGCAGTGAATATTGGGGCTACACCTTC.

This rearrangement joins TRBV11-2 to TRBJ2-1, with 11 bases fitting TRBD2. The CDR3 loop spans 14 amino acids. CDR1 and CDR2 (germline): SGHAT, FQNNGV. Germline trimming cut 4 bases from V and 10 bases from J; bases unmatched to any gene: 6. The CDR3 spells CASSSPTSGEEQFF. The DNA for the CDR3 is TGTGCCAGCAGCTCGCCGACTAGCGGGGAGGAGCAGTTCTTC.